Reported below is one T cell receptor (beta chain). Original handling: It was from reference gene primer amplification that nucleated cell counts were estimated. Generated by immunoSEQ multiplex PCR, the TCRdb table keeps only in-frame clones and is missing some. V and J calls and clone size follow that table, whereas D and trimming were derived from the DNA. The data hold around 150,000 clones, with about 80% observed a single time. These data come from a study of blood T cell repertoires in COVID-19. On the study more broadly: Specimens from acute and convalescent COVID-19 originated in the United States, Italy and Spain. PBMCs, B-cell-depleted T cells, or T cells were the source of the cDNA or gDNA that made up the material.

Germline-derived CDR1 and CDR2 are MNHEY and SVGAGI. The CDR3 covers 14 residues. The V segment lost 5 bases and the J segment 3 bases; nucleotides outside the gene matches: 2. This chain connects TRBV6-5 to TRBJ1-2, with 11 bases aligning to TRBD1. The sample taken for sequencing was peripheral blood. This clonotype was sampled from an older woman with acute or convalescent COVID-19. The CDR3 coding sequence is TGTGCCAGCAGTCGGACAGGGGGCGACTATGGCTACACCTTC. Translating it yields CASSRTGGDYGYTF.